A selection of T cell receptor beta chains follows, all from one sample in a study of blood T cell repertoires in COVID-19. The assay was immunoSEQ multiplex PCR, and TCRdb's table has in-frame clones only and misses some. The repertoire holds tens of thousands of clones, with about 71% as singletons. Sequencing was carried out using peripheral blood. The receptors here all came from a woman aged 70-85 years with acute or convalescent COVID-19. The CDR3 runs from the conserved cysteine through the conserved F or W. A D gene is named only where the DNA matches it firmly. Size tells how often a clone was seen (once, few, many) or the class of an expanded clone, and some rows leave it out.

>-|-|TRBV5-6|TRBJ1-6
CASSPDGRGVHNSPLHF
TGTGCCAGCAGCCCGGATGGGAGGGGAGTGCATAATTCACCCCTCCACTTT
>few|-|TRBV6-5|TRBJ1-1
CASSYGQRNTEAFF
TGTGCCAGCAGTTACGGACAGCGGAACACTGAAGCTTTCTTT
>once|TRBD2|TRBV2|TRBJ2-1
CASRRLAGNNEQFF
TGTGCCAGCAGACGACTAGCGGGCAACAATGAGCAGTTCTTC
>-|-|TRBV28|TRBJ1-5
CASSFISQPQHF
TGTGCCAGCAGTTTCATTTCCCAGCCCCAGCATTTT
>-|-|TRBV28|TRBJ1-4
CASSPTGPNEKLFF
TGTGCCAGCAGTCCGACAGGCCCTAATGAAAAACTGTTTTTT
>-|TRBD2|TRBV11-3|TRBJ2-1
CASSLDSLAGGQGEQFF
TGTGCCAGCAGCTTAGATTCGCTAGCGGGAGGCCAAGGTGAGCAGTTCTTC
>-|TRBD1|TRBV4-2|TRBJ1-4
CASSHDSGTGREKLFF
TGTGCCAGCAGCCACGATTCCGGGACAGGCAGGGAAAAACTGTTTTTT
>-|TRBD1|TRBV24-1|TRBJ2-7
CATNYRTGGYEQYF
TGTGCCACCAACTATCGGACAGGGGGCTACGAGCAGTACTTC
>-|-|TRBV4-1|TRBJ1-2
CASSQDAGQDQGYTF
TGCGCCAGCAGCCAAGATGCGGGGCAGGACCAGGGCTACACCTTC
>-|TRBD1|TRBV5-5|TRBJ1-5
CASSFGRDRSNQPQHF
TGTGCCAGCAGCTTTGGTCGGGACAGAAGCAATCAGCCCCAGCATTTT
>-|-|TRBV3-1/TRBV3-2|TRBJ2-2
CASSPLAQAGELFF
TGTGCCAGCAGCCCGCTAGCCCAAGCCGGGGAGCTGTTTTTT
>-|-|TRBV6-5|TRBJ1-1
CASALGAIEATEAFF
TGTGCCAGCGCCTTGGGAGCCATAGAGGCCACTGAAGCTTTCTTT
>-|TRBD1|TRBV24-1|TRBJ1-1
CATRPPGQGTEAFF
TGTGCCACCAGACCCCCGGGACAGGGCACTGAAGCTTTCTTT
>-|-|TRBV11-2|TRBJ1-2
CASSLSRADGYTF
TGTGCCAGCAGCTTAAGCAGGGCTGATGGCTACACCTTC
>-|-|TRBV27|TRBJ2-3
CASSLRGITDTQYF
TGTGCCAGCAGCCTTCGGGGGATCACAGATACGCAGTATTTT
>-|-|TRBV7-2|TRBJ2-1
CASSFTIGGYNEQFF
TGTGCCAGCAGCTTCACAATCGGGGGTTACAATGAGCAGTTCTTC
>-|TRBD2|TRBV7-2|TRBJ2-5
CASSFGGGPGETQYF
TGTGCCAGCAGCTTTGGGGGAGGGCCAGGAGAGACCCAGTACTTC
>-|TRBD1|TRBV6-5|TRBJ1-6
CASRPGTGGMPLHF
TGTGCCAGCAGACCCGGGACAGGAGGAATGCCCCTCCACTTT
>-|-|TRBV2|TRBJ2-2
CASAGSYTTGELFF
TGTGCCAGCGCCGGGTCGTATACGACCGGGGAGCTGTTTTTT
>-|-|TRBV19|TRBJ1-5
CASSIGSGLSNQPQHF
TGTGCCAGTAGTATCGGAAGTGGACTTAGCAATCAGCCCCAGCATTTT
>-|TRBD2|TRBV6-2/TRBV6-3|TRBJ2-7
CASSTGTSGDEQYF
TGTGCCAGCAGTACGGGGACTAGCGGGGACGAGCAGTACTTC
>-|-|TRBV19|TRBJ1-5
CASSIKAGNQPQHF
TGTGCCAGTAGTATAAAGGCGGGTAATCAGCCCCAGCATTTT